These 22 T cell receptor beta chains came from one sample sequenced in a study of T cells in Graves' hyperthyroidism and ophthalmopathy. What was amplified from RNA transcripts were TCR beta CDR3 regions. HTBI primers were employed in a first-round RT-PCR of the TCR CDR3. TCRdb analysed the multiplex PCR reads with MiXCR anew, one entry per CDR3 protein. The sample lists some 600,000 distinct CDR3 sequences, roughly 14% seen once, with roughly 6.2% in the top ten. The sequenced sample was blood. The source is a woman aged 25 to 39 with Graves' hyperthyroidism that later progressed to Graves' ophthalmopathy.

A few counts support this clonotype. This rearrangement joins TRBV2 to TRBJ2-7, with 12 bases fitting TRBD2. Germline loops: CDR1 SNHLY, CDR2 FYNNEI. The V and J ends lost 6 bases and 6 bases, in that order; junction bases with no gene match: 15. This CDR3 contains 17 residues. Here the CDR3 reads CASRWILAGGAGGEQYF. Here the CDR3 DNA reads TGTGCCAGCAGGTGGATACTAGCGGGAGGCGCAGGGGGCGAGCAGTACTTC.

This chain links TRBV6-1 with TRBJ2-7; 7 bases align to TRBD2. The CDR3 spans 14 residues. Germline CDR1 and CDR2: MNHNS and SASEGT. V trimming: 6 bases; J trimming: 1 base; junction bases outside the gene matches: 6. CDR3 sequence reads: CASRVPSGSYEQYF. The CDR3 nucleotides are TGTGCCAGCAGGGTTCCTAGCGGTTCCTACGAGCAGTACTTC.

This clonotype was seen a handful of times. J is TRBJ1-1 and V is TRBV30, with TRBD1 matching 7 bases. The CDR3 totals 15 residues. V shed 3 bases, J shed 4 bases, and the junction held 11 bases outside the gene matches. CDR1 is GTSNPN, CDR2 SVGIG, per germline (reference sequence). CDR3: CAWRERTGLGTEAFF. The CDR3 coding sequence is TGTGCCTGGAGAGAAAGGACAGGATTGGGCACTGAAGCTTTCTTT.

V and J are TRBV19 and TRBJ1-1; D ambiguous. The CDR3 totals 14 residues. V was clipped by 3 bases and J by 0 bases, with 8 bases between them. Germline V gene sequence: CDR1 LNHDA, CDR2 SQIVND (reference sequence). CDR3 coding DNA: TGTGCCAGTAGTATGATCTCTATGAACACTGAAGCTTTCTTT. Translating gives CASSMISMNTEAFF.

This clonotype was seen many times. J is TRBJ2-2 and V is TRBV6-5, with a weak D call TRBD2 (6 bases). The CDR3 runs 16 residues. Germline CDR1 and CDR2: MNHEY and SVGAGI. V lost 1 base, J lost 3 bases, and 12 bases lay in between. The CDR3 is CASSYLAVVDTGELFF. The DNA of the CDR3 is TGTGCCAGCAGTTACTTAGCGGTCGTAGACACCGGGGAGCTGTTTTTT.

This clonotype was counted between two and nine times. V is TRBV3-1 and J is TRBJ2-1; D unclear. V shed 7 bases and J shed 4 bases, with 5 bases lying between them. Germline assignment: CDR1 LGHDT and CDR2 YNNKEL (reference sequence). There are 11 residues in the CDR3. For the CDR3, the DNA is TGTGCCAGCATGGAGTACAATGAGCAGTTCTTC. This codes for CASMEYNEQFF.

The genes are TRBV20-1 and TRBJ2-1; 10 nucleotides align to TRBD1. Germline CDR1 is DFQATT and CDR2 is SNEGSKA (reference sequence). The CDR3 is 13 amino acids. Written as DNA, the CDR3 is TGCAGGACGGGACAGGGGACCAACAATGAGCAGTTCTTC. Translation gives CRTGQGTNNEQFF.

This clonotype was observed at least ten times. V is TRBV11-2 and J is TRBJ2-3; D ambiguous. Germline-derived CDR1 and CDR2 are SGHAT and FQNNGV. V lost 3 bases and J lost 6, with 4 bases in between. The CDR3 loop spans 11 amino acids. Here the CDR3 DNA reads TGTGCCAGCAGCTTCTACGATACGCAGTATTTT. It encodes CASSFYDTQYF.

In this sample, this clonotype turned up many times. V gene TRBV29-1 combines with J gene TRBJ2-7; D is ambiguous. The germline V gene has CDR1 SQVTM and CDR2 ANQGSEA. The V and J ends lost 3 bases and 0 bases respectively, with 6 bases between them. The CDR3 loop spans 12 amino acids. This chain's CDR3 is CSVEGSSYEQYF. The CDR3 DNA reads as TGCAGCGTTGAGGGGTCCTCCTACGAGCAGTACTTC.

The sample holds many counts of this clonotype. The V call is TRBV24-1, the J call TRBJ1-2; TRBD1 matches 11 bases. CDR1 is KGHDR and CDR2 is SFDVKD in the germline V gene. The CDR3 contains 14 residues. Trimming removed 5 bases from V and 3 bases from J; junction bases left unmatched: 1. The CDR3 DNA follows: TGTGCCACCAGTGTGGGACAGGGGGACTATGGCTACACCTTC. Its translation: CATSVGQGDYGYTF.

This clonotype was observed many times. The chain joins TRBV6-2 or TRBV6-3 to TRBJ2-7; TRBD2 is a possible D gene (5 bases). V lost 2 bases and J 4 bases, leaving 9 bases between the germline ends. The CDR3 runs 13 residues. Germline V CDR1 and CDR2: MNHEY, SVGEGT. The DNA for the CDR3 is TGTGCCAGCAGTTACCCCGGACTTTACGAGCAGTACTTC. It specifies CASSYPGLYEQYF.

This clonotype was seen at least ten times. The rearrangement joins TRBV18 to TRBJ2-3; D ambiguous. Between the trimmed V and J ends, which lost 6 bases and 2 bases, there was a span of 15 bases. The CDR3 consists of 15 residues. Germline CDR1 reads KGHSH; CDR2 reads LQKENI. In nucleotides, the CDR3 is TGTGCCAGCTCGCCAAGCGTCCTAACCACAGATACGCAGTATTTT. This translates into CASSPSVLTTDTQYF.

This clonotype appeared many times. The chain recombines TRBV6-1 with TRBJ1-5; D unresolved. This CDR3 has 12 residues. V shed 8 bases and J shed 4 bases, with 9 bases lying between them. In germline, CDR1 is MNHNS, CDR2 SASEGT. The CDR3: CASQPLNQPQHF. CDR3 DNA: TGTGCCAGCCAGCCTTTAAATCAGCCCCAGCATTTT.

This clonotype came up many times. V is TRBV6-1 and J is TRBJ1-2, with D possibly being TRBD1 (6 bases). The germline V gene has CDR1 MNHNS and CDR2 SASEGT. The CDR3 runs 13 residues. Trimming shortened V by 6 bases and J by 4 bases, and 12 bases separated the two germline ends. CDR3 bases: TGTGCCAGCAGCCCAGGGGCGGGCTATGGCTACACCTTC. It specifies CASSPGAGYGYTF.

This clonotype occurred many times. V is TRBV6-1 and J is TRBJ1-1, with D perhaps matching TRBD1 (6 bases). The CDR3 has 18 residues. Germline assignment: CDR1 MNHNS and CDR2 SASEGT. V was trimmed by 6 bases and J by 2 bases, leaving 25 bases between them. CDR3 bases: TGTGCCAGCAGCAGAGAGCCTTTTGGTTTGGGGGCAAACACTGAAGCTTTCTTT. Translating it yields CASSREPFGLGANTEAFF.

The chain joins TRBV2 to TRBJ1-4; TRBD1 matches 10 bases. V lost 8 bases to trimming and J lost 5 bases; unmatched junction nucleotides: 2. The CDR3 length is 13 residues. The germline gives CDR1 SNHLY, CDR2 FYNNEI. CDR3 bases: TGTGCCAGCCTGGGACAGGGGAATGAAAAACTGTTTTTT. As protein: CASLGQGNEKLFF.

This clonotype was seen many times. The V gene is TRBV12-3 or TRBV12-4, the J gene TRBJ2-1, with D possibly TRBD2 on 6 matching bases. Between the trimmed V and J ends, which lost 10 bases and 5 bases, there was a span of 21 bases. The CDR3 contains 15 residues. This CDR3 reads CATNRGRGMNNEQFF. The CDR3 region has the DNA TGTGCCACCAATAGAGGGCGCGGGATGAACAATGAGCAGTTCTTC.

This clonotype occurred many times. The genes are TRBV24-1 and TRBJ1-1; D possibly corresponds to TRBD1 (6 bases). The V end lost 2 bases, the J end lost 10 bases, and 10 bases lay between the germline ends. This CDR3 contains 12 residues. Germline V gene lookup returns CDR1 KGHDR and CDR2 SFDVKD. The CDR3: CATSDYREGAFF. The DNA of the CDR3 is TGTGCCACCAGTGATTACAGGGAAGGAGCTTTCTTT.

This clonotype was seen repeatedly, ten times or more. The CDR3 sequence: CASSPGLGVSDTQYF. As DNA, the CDR3 is TGTGCCAGCAGCCCCGGGCTGGGGGTGTCAGATACGCAGTATTTT. The chain couples TRBV7-9 to TRBJ2-3; D may be TRBD1 or TRBD2 (5 bases each). The CDR3 totals 15 residues. The ends were cut back, 5 bases at V and 4 bases at J, with 16 bases in the middle. Germline V CDR1 and CDR2: SEHNR, FQNEAQ (reference sequence).

Here the CDR3 DNA reads TGCGCCAGCAGCCAAGAGACGGTCTATAATGAAAAACTGTTTTTT. It yields the protein CASSQETVYNEKLFF. The chain employs TRBV4-1 and TRBJ1-4; D ambiguous. Trimming shortened V by 0 bases and J by 4 bases, and 9 bases separated the two germline ends. Germline CDR1 reads MGHRA; CDR2 reads YSYEKL. CDR3 length: 15 amino acids.

The rearrangement joins TRBV30 to TRBJ1-5; D is possibly TRBD1 (6 bases). The length of the CDR3 is 17 residues. CDR1 is GTSNPN, CDR2 SVGIG, per germline (reference sequence). Trimming took off 0 bases at V and 0 bases at J, with 15 bases between the two ends. CDR3 protein: CAWSVKSGQHSNQPQHF. DNA for the CDR3: TGTGCCTGGAGTGTAAAAAGCGGACAGCATAGCAATCAGCCCCAGCATTTT.

The chain joins TRBV20-1 to TRBJ2-1; tentatively, D is TRBD2 (6 bases). With 4 bases removed from V and 6 bases from J, the gap between germline ends came to 16 bases. The CDR3 sequence is 14 residues long. Looked up from germline, CDR1 is DFQATT and CDR2 is SNEGSKA (reference sequence). CDR3 in DNA: TGCAGTGCTACTACCGGGACTTCCCTCAATGAGCAGTTCTTC. It translates to CSATTGTSLNEQFF.